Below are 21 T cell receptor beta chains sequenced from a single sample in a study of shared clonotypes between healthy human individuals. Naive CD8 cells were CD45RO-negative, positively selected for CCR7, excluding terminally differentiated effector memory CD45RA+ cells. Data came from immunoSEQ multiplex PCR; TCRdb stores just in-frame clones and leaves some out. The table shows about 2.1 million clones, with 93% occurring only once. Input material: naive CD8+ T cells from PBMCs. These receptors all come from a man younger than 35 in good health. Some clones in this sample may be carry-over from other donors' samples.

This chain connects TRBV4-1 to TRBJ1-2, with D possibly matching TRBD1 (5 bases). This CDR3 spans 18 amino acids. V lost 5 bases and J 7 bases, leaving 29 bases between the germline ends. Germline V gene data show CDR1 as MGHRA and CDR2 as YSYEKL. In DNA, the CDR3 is TGCGCCAGCAGCGTCACTAGGGCTAGTAGGGGCATTGGTGGTGGCTACACCTTC. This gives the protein CASSVTRASRGIGGGYTF.

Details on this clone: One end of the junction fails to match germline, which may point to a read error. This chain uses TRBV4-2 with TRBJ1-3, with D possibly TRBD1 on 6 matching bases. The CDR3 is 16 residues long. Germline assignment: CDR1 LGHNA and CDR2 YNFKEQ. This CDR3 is CASNQPGTFSGNTIYF. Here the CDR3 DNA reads TGTGCCAGCAACCAACCGGGGACATTCTCTGGAAACACCATATATTTT.

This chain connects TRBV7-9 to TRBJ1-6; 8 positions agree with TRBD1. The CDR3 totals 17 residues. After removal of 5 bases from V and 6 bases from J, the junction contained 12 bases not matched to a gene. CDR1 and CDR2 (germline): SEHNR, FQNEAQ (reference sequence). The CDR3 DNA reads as TGTGCCAGCAGCCCGGCCTCCGGGACAGGCCGTAATTCACCCCTCCACTTT. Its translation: CASSPASGTGRNSPLHF.

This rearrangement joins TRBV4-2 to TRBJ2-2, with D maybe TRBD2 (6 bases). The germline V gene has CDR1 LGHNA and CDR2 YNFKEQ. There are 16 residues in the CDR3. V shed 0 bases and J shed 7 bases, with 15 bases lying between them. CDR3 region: CASSQDGGEGDGELFF. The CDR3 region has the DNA TGTGCCAGCAGCCAAGACGGGGGTGAAGGGGACGGGGAGCTGTTTTTT.

The CDR3 region has the DNA TGTGCCAGCAGCGGGGGACTAAGCGGGAGGGGAGAGACCCAGTACTTC. It yields the protein CASSGGLSGRGETQYF. The gene calls are TRBV5-4 and TRBJ2-5, with TRBD2 matching 10 bases. J lost 4 bases, V lost 4 bases, and 10 bases had no gene match. The CDR3 covers 16 residues. Germline CDR1 SGHNT, CDR2 YYREEE (reference sequence).

This chain's CDR3 is CASSLGEIPYNEQFF. The CDR3 coding sequence is TGTGCCAGCAGCTTAGGTGAGATCCCCTACAATGAGCAGTTCTTC. This rearrangement joins TRBV7-9 to TRBJ2-1, with unresolved D. Germline CDR1 is SEHNR and CDR2 is FQNEAQ (reference sequence). The CDR3 consists of 15 residues. V was shortened by 1 base and J by 2 bases, with 9 bases between the two germline ends.

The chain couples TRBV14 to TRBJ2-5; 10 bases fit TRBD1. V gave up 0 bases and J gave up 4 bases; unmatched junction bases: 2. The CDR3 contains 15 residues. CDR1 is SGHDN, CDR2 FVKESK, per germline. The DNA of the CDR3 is TGTGCCAGCAGCCAAGAATGGACAGGGGGAGAGACCCAGTACTTC. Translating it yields CASSQEWTGGETQYF.

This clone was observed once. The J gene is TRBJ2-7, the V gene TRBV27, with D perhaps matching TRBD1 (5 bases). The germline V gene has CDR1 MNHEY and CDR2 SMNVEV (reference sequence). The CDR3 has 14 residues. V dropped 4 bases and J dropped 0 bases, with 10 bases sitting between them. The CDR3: CASSSQGYSYEQYF. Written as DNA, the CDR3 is TGTGCCAGCAGTTCTCAGGGATACTCCTACGAGCAGTACTTC.

The CDR3 sequence is CASSLSGNNEQFF. For the CDR3, the DNA is TGTGCCAGCAGCTTGAGCGGAAACAATGAGCAGTTCTTC. The chain carries TRBV11-3 and TRBJ2-1; D perhaps matches TRBD2 (5 bases). This CDR3 region has 13 residues. Germline CDR1 is SGHNT and CDR2 is YENEEA. V lost 3 bases and J lost 5, with 8 bases in between.

The DNA of the CDR3 is TGTGCCATAACCGGGACTAGCGGCAATGAGCAGTTCTTC. Protein product: CAITGTSGNEQFF. The chain is built from TRBV10-3 and TRBJ2-1, with 11 nucleotides matching TRBD2. Germline V gene lookup returns CDR1 ENHRY and CDR2 SYGVKD. The CDR3 sequence is 13 residues long. With 9 bases clipped from V and 6 bases from J, the junction kept 4 bases outside the gene matches.

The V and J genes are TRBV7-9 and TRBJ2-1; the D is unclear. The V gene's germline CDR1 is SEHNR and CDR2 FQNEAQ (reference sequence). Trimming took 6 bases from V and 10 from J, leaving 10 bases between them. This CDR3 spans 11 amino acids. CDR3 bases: TGTGCCAGCAGAATAGGGATCGAGCAGTTCTTC. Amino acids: CASRIGIEQFF.

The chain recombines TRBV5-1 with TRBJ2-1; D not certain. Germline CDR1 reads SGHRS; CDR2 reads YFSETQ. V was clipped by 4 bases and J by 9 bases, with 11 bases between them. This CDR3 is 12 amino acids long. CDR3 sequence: CASSGSYGEQFF. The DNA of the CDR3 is TGCGCCAGCAGCGGTAGTTATGGTGAGCAGTTCTTC.

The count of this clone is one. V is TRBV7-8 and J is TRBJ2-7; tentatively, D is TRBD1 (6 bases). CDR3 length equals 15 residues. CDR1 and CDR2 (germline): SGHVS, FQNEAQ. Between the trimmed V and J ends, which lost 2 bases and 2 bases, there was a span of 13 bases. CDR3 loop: CASSLWPGDAYEQYF. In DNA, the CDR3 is TGTGCCAGCAGCTTATGGCCAGGGGACGCCTACGAGCAGTACTTC. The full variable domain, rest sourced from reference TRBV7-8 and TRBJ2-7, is GAGVSQSPRYKVAKRGQDVALRCDPISGHVSLFWYQQALGQGPEFLTYFQNEAQLDKSGLPSDRFFAERPEGSVSTLKIQRTQQEDSAVYLCASSLWPGDAYEQYFGPGTRLTVT.

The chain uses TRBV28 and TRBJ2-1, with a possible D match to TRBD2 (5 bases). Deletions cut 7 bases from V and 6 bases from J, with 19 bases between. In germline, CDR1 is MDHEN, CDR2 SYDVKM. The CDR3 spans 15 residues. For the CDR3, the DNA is TGTGCCAGCACCCTCCGGAGAGGGTCAATCAATGAGCAGTTCTTC. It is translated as CASTLRRGSINEQFF.

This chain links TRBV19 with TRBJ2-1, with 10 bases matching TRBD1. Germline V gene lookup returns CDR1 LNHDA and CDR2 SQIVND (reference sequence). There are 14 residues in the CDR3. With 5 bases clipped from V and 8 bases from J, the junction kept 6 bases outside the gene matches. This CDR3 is CASSLGTGVDEQFF. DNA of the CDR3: TGTGCCAGTAGTCTCGGGACAGGGGTTGATGAGCAGTTCTTC.

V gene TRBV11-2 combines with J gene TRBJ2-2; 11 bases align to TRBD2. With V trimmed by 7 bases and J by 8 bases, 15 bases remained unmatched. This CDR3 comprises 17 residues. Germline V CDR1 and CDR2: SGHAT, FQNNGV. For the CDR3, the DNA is TGTGCCAGCACCAATAGCCCCACTAGCGGGAGTAAAGGGGAGCTGTTTTTT. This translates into CASTNSPTSGSKGELFF.

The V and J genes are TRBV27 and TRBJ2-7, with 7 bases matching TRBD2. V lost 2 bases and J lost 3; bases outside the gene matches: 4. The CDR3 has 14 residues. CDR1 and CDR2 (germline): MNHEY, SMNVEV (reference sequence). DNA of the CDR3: TGTGCCAGCAGTTTAAGCGGGGATGACTACGAGCAGTACTTC. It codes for CASSLSGDDYEQYF.

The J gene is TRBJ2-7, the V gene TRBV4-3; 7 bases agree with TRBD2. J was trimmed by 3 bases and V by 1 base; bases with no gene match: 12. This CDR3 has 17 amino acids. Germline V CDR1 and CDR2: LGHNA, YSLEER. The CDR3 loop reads CASSQVWAERGYYEQYF. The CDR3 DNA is TGCGCCAGCAGCCAAGTTTGGGCGGAGCGGGGATACTACGAGCAGTACTTC.

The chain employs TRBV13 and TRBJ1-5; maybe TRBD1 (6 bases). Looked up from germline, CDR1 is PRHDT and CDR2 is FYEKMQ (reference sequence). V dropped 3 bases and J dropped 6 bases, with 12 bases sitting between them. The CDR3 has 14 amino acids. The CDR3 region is CASSFRQASQPQHF. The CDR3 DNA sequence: TGTGCCAGCAGCTTTCGACAGGCATCTCAGCCCCAGCATTTT.

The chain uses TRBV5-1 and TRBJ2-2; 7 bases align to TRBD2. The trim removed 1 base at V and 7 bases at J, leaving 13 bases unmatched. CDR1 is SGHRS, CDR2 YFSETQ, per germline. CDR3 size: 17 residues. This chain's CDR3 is CASSLIPPRERIGELFF. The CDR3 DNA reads TGCGCCAGCAGCTTGATCCCCCCGCGGGAGAGGATCGGGGAGCTGTTTTTT.

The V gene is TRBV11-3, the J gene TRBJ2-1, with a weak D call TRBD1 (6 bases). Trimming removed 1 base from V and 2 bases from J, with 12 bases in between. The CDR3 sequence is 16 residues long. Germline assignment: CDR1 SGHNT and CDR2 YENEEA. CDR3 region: CASSLAAGVTYNEQFF. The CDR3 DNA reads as TGTGCCAGCAGCTTAGCGGCAGGGGTTACCTACAATGAGCAGTTCTTC.